This TCR beta chain was recovered during a study of T cells in Graves' hyperthyroidism and ophthalmopathy. CDR3 length: 12 amino acids. The germline gives CDR1 SGHNT, CDR2 YENEEA. Clinical symptoms, serum thyroxine and TRAb, thyroid ultrasound and orbital computed tomography together formed the diagnostic basis. TCR beta CDR3 sequences were amplified from RNA transcripts. HTBI primers were employed in a first-round RT-PCR of the TCR CDR3. TCRdb reprocessed the multiplex PCR reads with MiXCR, giving one entry per CDR3 protein. The data contain more than 300,000 distinct CDR3 sequences, 13% to 15% of them singletons. A word on this clonotype: A much larger clone is a single base away; this may be a read error.

The origin of this receptor is a woman between 25 and 40 years old with Graves' ophthalmopathy. The rearrangement uses TRBV11-3 and TRBJ1-1; tentative D call: TRBD1 (5 bases). Material for sequencing was blood. In nucleotides, the CDR3 is TGTGCCGGCAGCTTTACAGGCGCTGAAGCTTTCTTT. Translated: CAGSFTGAEAFF. Complete variable domain (other parts from reference TRBV11-3 and TRBJ1-1): EAGVVQSPRYKIIEKKQPVAFWCNPISGHNTLYWYLQNLGQGPELLIRYENEEAVDDSQLPKDRFSAERLKGVDSTLKIQPAELGDSAVYLCAGSFTGAEAFFGQGTRLTVV.